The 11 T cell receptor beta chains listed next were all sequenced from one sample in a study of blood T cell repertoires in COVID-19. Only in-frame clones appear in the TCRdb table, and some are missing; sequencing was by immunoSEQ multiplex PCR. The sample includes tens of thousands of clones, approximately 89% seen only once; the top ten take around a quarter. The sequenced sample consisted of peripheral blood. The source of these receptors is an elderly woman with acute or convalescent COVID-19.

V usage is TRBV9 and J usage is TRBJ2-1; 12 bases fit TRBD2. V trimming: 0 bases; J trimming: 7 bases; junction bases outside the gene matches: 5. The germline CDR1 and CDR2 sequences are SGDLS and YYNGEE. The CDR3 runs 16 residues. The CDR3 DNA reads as TGTGCCAGCAGCGTAGCTAGCGGGGGGGCCGTTAATGAGCAGTTCTTC. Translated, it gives CASSVASGGAVNEQFF.

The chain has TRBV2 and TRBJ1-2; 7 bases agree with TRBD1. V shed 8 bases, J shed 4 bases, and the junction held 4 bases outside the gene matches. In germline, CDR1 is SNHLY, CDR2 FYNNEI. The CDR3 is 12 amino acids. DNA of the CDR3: TGTGCCAGCGACAGGGAAGGCTATGGCTACACCTTC. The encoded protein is CASDREGYGYTF.

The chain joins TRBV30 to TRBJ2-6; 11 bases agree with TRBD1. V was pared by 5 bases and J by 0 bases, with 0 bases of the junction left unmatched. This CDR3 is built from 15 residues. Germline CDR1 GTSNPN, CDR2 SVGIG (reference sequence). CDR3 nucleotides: TGTGCCTGGGGGACAGGGGGCTCTGGGGCCAACGTCCTGACTTTC. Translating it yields CAWGTGGSGANVLTF.

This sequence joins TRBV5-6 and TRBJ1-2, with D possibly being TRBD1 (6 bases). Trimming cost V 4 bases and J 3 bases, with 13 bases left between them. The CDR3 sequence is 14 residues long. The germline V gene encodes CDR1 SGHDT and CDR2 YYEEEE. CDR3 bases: TGTGCCAGCAGCGCCGGACAGCTCGACTATGGCTACACCTTC. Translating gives CASSAGQLDYGYTF.

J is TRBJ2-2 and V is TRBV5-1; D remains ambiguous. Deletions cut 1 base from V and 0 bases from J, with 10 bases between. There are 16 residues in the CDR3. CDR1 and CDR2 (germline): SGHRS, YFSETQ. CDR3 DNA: TGCGCCAGCAGCTTGAACGCGCGGACGAACACCGGGGAGCTGTTTTTT. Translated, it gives CASSLNARTNTGELFF.

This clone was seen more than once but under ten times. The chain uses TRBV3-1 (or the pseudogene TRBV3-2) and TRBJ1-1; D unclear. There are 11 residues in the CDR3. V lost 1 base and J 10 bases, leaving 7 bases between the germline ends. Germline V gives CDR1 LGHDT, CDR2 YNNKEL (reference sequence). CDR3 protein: CASSQGSRAFF. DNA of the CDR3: TGTGCCAGCAGCCAAGGTTCTAGAGCTTTCTTT.

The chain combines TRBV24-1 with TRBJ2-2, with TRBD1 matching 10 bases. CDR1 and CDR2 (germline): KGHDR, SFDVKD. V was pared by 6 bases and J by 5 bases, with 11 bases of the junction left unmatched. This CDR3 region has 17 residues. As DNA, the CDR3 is TGTGCCACCAGTCTGGGGACAGGGGTGCCCCGTACCGGGGAGCTGTTTTTT. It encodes CATSLGTGVPRTGELFF.

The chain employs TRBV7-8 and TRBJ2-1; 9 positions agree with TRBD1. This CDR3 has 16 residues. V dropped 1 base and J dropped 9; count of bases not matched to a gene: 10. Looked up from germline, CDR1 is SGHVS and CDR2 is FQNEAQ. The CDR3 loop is CASSLGQGDLYGEQFF. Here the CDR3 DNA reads TGTGCCAGCAGCTTAGGACAGGGGGATTTATACGGTGAGCAGTTCTTC.

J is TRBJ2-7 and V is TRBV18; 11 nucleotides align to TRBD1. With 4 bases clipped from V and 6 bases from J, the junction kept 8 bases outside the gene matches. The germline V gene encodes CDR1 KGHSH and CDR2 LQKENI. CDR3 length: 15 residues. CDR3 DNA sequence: TGTGCCAGCTCACAAAGAGGACAGGGGGCAGGCGAGCAGTACTTC. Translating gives CASSQRGQGAGEQYF. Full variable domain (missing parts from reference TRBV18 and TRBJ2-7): NAGVMQNPRHLVRRRGQEARLRCSPMKGHSHVYWYRQLPEEGLKFMVYLQKENIIDESGMPKERFSAEFPKEGPSILRIQQVVRGDSAAYFCASSQRGQGAGEQYFGPGTRLTVT.

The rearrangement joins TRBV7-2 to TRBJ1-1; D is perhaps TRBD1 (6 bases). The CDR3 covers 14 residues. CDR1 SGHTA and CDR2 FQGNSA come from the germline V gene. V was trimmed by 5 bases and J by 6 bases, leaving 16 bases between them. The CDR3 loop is CASSIRQDGPEAFF. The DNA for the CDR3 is TGTGCCAGCAGCATCCGACAGGACGGGCCTGAAGCTTTCTTT.

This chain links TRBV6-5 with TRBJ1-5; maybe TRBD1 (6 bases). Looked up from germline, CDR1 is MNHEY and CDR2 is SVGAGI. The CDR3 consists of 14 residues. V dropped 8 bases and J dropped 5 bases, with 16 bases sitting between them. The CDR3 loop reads CASCQGQGHQPQHF. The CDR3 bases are TGTGCCAGCTGCCAGGGGCAGGGACATCAGCCCCAGCATTTT.